These 28 T cell receptor beta chains originate from one sample sequenced in a study of identical twins. MiXCR was run by TCRdb on the 5' RACE reads, yielding one entry per CDR3 protein. The sample has 450,000 or so distinct CDR3 sequences; about a fifth are singletons. Material: naive T cells sorted from blood. The receptors shown here come from a man aged 45-65 years in good health.

The table lists this clonotype with many counts. The J gene is TRBJ2-1, the V gene TRBV5-5; TRBD1 matches 7 bases. V dropped 1 base and J dropped 4; count of bases not matched to a gene: 8. The CDR3 loop spans 16 amino acids. From germline, CDR1 is SGHKS and CDR2 YYEKEE (reference sequence). The CDR3 nucleotides are TGTGCCAGCAGCTTGAGGAGTGGGACAGAATACAATGAGCAGTTCTTC. Translating it yields CASSLRSGTEYNEQFF. The entire variable domain, with the rest obtained from reference TRBV5-5 and TRBJ2-1, is as follows: DAGVTQSPTHLIKTRGQQVTLRCSPISGHKSVSWYQQVLGQGPQFIFQYYEKEERGRGNFPDRFSARQFPNYSSELNVNALLLGDSALYLCASSLRSGTEYNEQFFGPGTRLTVL.

This clonotype was seen at least ten times. The chain links TRBV20-1 to TRBJ2-3; D call uncertain. The CDR3 totals 14 residues. The ends were cut back, 6 bases at V and 0 bases at J, with 13 bases in the middle. Germline V gene sequence: CDR1 DFQATT, CDR2 SNEGSKA (reference sequence). CDR3 sequence (DNA): TGCAGTGCAAATCCCCTGACTAGCACAGATACGCAGTATTTT. This encodes CSANPLTSTDTQYF.

This clonotype has only one observation. The genes are TRBV29-1 and TRBJ1-2; 8 positions agree with TRBD1. The CDR3 contains 13 residues. CDR1 is SQVTM and CDR2 is ANQGSEA in the germline V gene. The CDR3 here is CRAETGVNFGYTF. The CDR3 nucleotides read TGCAGGGCAGAGACAGGGGTGAATTTTGGCTACACCTTC.

This clonotype was seen a few times. The J gene is TRBJ1-5, the V gene TRBV10-3; no firm D call. This CDR3 has 13 amino acids. The germline CDR1 and CDR2 sequences are ENHRY and SYGVKD. With 3 bases removed from V and 5 bases from J, the gap between germline ends came to 8 bases. The CDR3 bases are TGTGCCATCAGTGACCCGGCTTATCAGCCCCAGCATTTT. It specifies CAISDPAYQPQHF.

This clonotype was seen more than once but under ten times. This sequence joins TRBV6-1 and TRBJ2-1; D is perhaps TRBD1 or TRBD2 (6 bases each). Germline V gene sequence: CDR1 MNHNS, CDR2 SASEGT. This CDR3 region has 15 residues. The V end lost 7 bases, the J end lost 3 bases, and 16 bases lay between the germline ends. CDR3 sequence: CASTEVGGLYNEQFF. CDR3 nucleotide sequence: TGTGCCAGCACCGAGGTGGGGGGCCTCTACAATGAGCAGTTCTTC.

About this clonotype itself: Given a much more abundant clone one base away, this may be a read error. The genes are TRBV7-3 and TRBJ2-1; D possibly corresponds to TRBD1 (6 bases). This CDR3 comprises 16 residues. Germline CDR1 SGHTA, CDR2 FQGTGA. This CDR3 is CASSLNPDSSYNEQLF. The CDR3 DNA reads as TGTGCCAGCAGCTTAAATCCGGACAGCTCCTACAATGAGCAGCTCTTC. The whole variable domain, filled in from reference TRBV7-3 and TRBJ2-1, reads GAGVSQTPSNKVTEKGKYVELRCDPISGHTALYWYRQSLGQGPEFLIYFQGTGAADDSGLPNDRFFAVRPEGSVSTLKIQRTERGDSAVYLCASSLNPDSSYNEQLFGPGTRLTVL.

The chain links TRBV7-8 to TRBJ2-7; maybe TRBD2 (5 bases). V was pared by 5 bases and J by 4 bases, with 12 bases between. The CDR3 has 13 amino acids. Germline V gene sequence: CDR1 SGHVS, CDR2 FQNEAQ. CDR3 bases: TGTGCCAGCAGCCCACACCCGGGGTACGAGCAGTACTTC. It yields the protein CASSPHPGYEQYF.

The chain recombines TRBV2 with TRBJ2-7; 8 bases align to TRBD2. The CDR3 is 16 residues long. V dropped 6 bases and J dropped 0; count of bases not matched to a gene: 10. Looked up from germline, CDR1 is SNHLY and CDR2 is FYNNEI. The CDR3 DNA reads TGTGCCAGCAGAAACCCCGGGGGGGTACGCTCCTACGAGCAGTACTTC. It codes for CASRNPGGVRSYEQYF.

This clonotype occurred a few times. V and J are TRBV11-2 and TRBJ2-7; the match to TRBD1 covers 7 bases. Germline loops: CDR1 SGHAT, CDR2 FQNNGV. The V gene end was trimmed by 5 bases and the J gene end by 2 bases; junction bases not matched to a gene: 12. The CDR3 consists of 16 residues. The CDR3 reads CASSPIRGPGTYEQYF. In nucleotides, the CDR3 is TGTGCCAGCAGCCCGATTAGGGGGCCCGGGACCTACGAGCAGTACTTC. The full variable domain, in which reference TRBV11-2 and TRBJ2-7 provide the parts outside the CDR3, is EAGVAQSPRYKIIEKRQSVAFWCNPISGHATLYWYQQILGQGPKLLIQFQNNGVVDDSQLPKDRFSAERLKGVDSTLKIQPAKLEDSAVYLCASSPIRGPGTYEQYFGPGTRLTVT.

This clonotype occurred once. The limits of the CDR3 on the DNA are not certain, so only TCRdb's listed CDR3 is given. J is TRBJ1-4 and V is TRBV21-1; the table's D call of TRBD1 was not tested on the DNA. TRBV21-1 has pseudogene status. The CDR3 length equals 17 residues, ends included. The CDR3 protein is CASSKEGEPHRAKNCFF.

The sample holds many counts of this clonotype. The chain is built from TRBV19 and TRBJ1-4; D gene ambiguous. From germline, CDR1 is LNHDA and CDR2 SQIVND (reference sequence). This CDR3 spans 17 amino acids. The ends were cut back, 4 bases at V and 3 bases at J, with 18 bases in the middle. In DNA form, the CDR3 reads TGTGCCAGTAGTACAGGACTGAATCGAGGCCCTAATGAAAAACTGTTTTTT. Translated, it gives CASSTGLNRGPNEKLFF.

In its sample, this clonotype was seen many times. The V gene is TRBV6-2 or TRBV6-3, the J gene TRBJ2-7; 7 nucleotides agree with TRBD1. Germline assignment: CDR1 MNHEY and CDR2 SVGEGT. Germline trimming cut 4 bases from V and 3 bases from J; bases unmatched to any gene: 0. This CDR3 has 12 residues. The CDR3 reads CASSWTGYEQYF. CDR3 bases: TGTGCCAGCAGTTGGACAGGCTACGAGCAGTACTTC.

This clonotype was seen only a few times. The V call is TRBV7-9, the J call TRBJ2-3; D is uncertain. V gave up 8 bases and J gave up 0 bases, with 9 bases separating them. The CDR3 runs 13 residues. Looked up from germline, CDR1 is SEHNR and CDR2 is FQNEAQ (reference sequence). Here the CDR3 reads CASQLLSTDTQYF. Here the CDR3 DNA reads TGTGCCAGCCAGCTTCTTAGCACAGATACGCAGTATTTT. Full variable domain (remainder filled in from reference TRBV7-9 and TRBJ2-3): DTGVSQNPRHKITKRGQNVTFRCDPISEHNRLYWYRQTLGQGPEFLTYFQNEAQLEKSRLLSDRFSAERPKGSFSTLEIQRTEQGDSAMYLCASQLLSTDTQYFGPGTRLTVL.

The chain carries TRBV7-6 and TRBJ2-1; D is possibly TRBD1 (5 bases). The CDR3 spans 15 residues. The germline V and J ends were trimmed by 4 bases and 3 bases, with 13 bases remaining between them. Germline CDR1 is SGHVS and CDR2 is FNYEAQ. In DNA, the CDR3 is TGTGCCAGCAGCTCCTACACAGGCTTCTACAATGAGCAGTTCTTC. This translates into CASSSYTGFYNEQFF.

The rearrangement links TRBV7-2 to TRBJ2-1, with a weak D call TRBD1 (6 bases). Germline V gene data show CDR1 as SGHTA and CDR2 as FQGNSA. This CDR3 region has 15 residues. Trimming removed 4 bases from V and 7 bases from J, with 17 bases in between. The CDR3: CASSSPWTEGNEQFF. The CDR3 bases are TGTGCCAGCAGCTCCCCCTGGACAGAAGGGAATGAGCAGTTCTTC.

This rearrangement joins TRBV27 to TRBJ2-5; 10 bases map to TRBD1. The V gene's germline CDR1 is MNHEY and CDR2 SMNVEV (reference sequence). The junction had 7 bases not matched to a gene; V was cut back by 6 bases and J by 0 bases. This CDR3 has 16 residues. CDR3 region: CASSHAGQGYQETQYF. CDR3 nucleotide sequence: TGTGCCAGCAGCCATGCGGGACAGGGGTACCAAGAGACCCAGTACTTC.

This clonotype appeared many times. The genes are TRBV6-5 and TRBJ2-3; D remains unclear. Trimming removed 4 bases at V and 8 bases at J, with 7 bases between. The CDR3 extends over 11 amino acids. Germline assignment: CDR1 MNHEY and CDR2 SVGAGI. CDR3 protein: CASSSSATQYF. CDR3 nucleotide sequence: TGTGCCAGCAGTTCCTCGGCTACGCAGTATTTT.

This clonotype was counted only a few times. The chain recombines TRBV4-3 with TRBJ2-1; a weak D match, TRBD1 (6 bases). The CDR3 spans 20 residues. Trimming shortened V by 0 bases and J by 0 bases, and 21 bases separated the two germline ends. In germline, CDR1 is LGHNA, CDR2 YSLEER. This CDR3 reads CASSQDGGSGGPSSYNEQFF. CDR3 DNA sequence: TGCGCCAGCAGCCAAGATGGGGGCTCTGGCGGGCCGAGCTCCTACAATGAGCAGTTCTTC.

This clonotype was seen ten or more times. The rearrangement joins TRBV7-2 to TRBJ2-5; TRBD2 matches at 9 bases. Germline loops: CDR1 SGHTA, CDR2 FQGNSA. After removal of 0 bases from V and 5 bases from J, the junction contained 4 bases not matched to a gene. CDR3 length: 15 amino acids. The chain's CDR3 is CASSLARGGAETQYF. The CDR3 DNA sequence: TGTGCCAGCAGCTTAGCGCGCGGGGGGGCGGAGACCCAGTACTTC. Variable domain in full (rest from reference TRBV7-2 and TRBJ2-5): GAGVSQSPSNKVTEKGKDVELRCDPISGHTALYWYRQSLGQGLEFLIYFQGNSAPDKSGLPSDRFSAERTGGSVSTLTIQRTQQEDSAVYLCASSLARGGAETQYFGPGTRLLVL.

This clonotype occurred a few times. CDR3 sequence (DNA): TGCGCCAGCAGCACGACAGGGCCCCCCAGCTCCTACGAGCAGTACTTC. This codes for CASSTTGPPSSYEQYF. This sequence joins TRBV5-1 and TRBJ2-7; 7 bases line up with TRBD1. CDR3 length: 16 residues. Germline lookup yields CDR1 SGHRS and CDR2 YFSETQ. V lost 4 bases, J lost 0 bases, and 10 bases stayed unmatched.

This clonotype was recorded many times. The chain couples TRBV4-2 to TRBJ2-1; maybe TRBD2 (6 bases). CDR3 length: 17 residues. Germline-derived CDR1 and CDR2 are LGHNA and YNFKEQ. The V and J ends lost 2 bases and 5 bases respectively, with 19 bases between them. The CDR3 region has the DNA TGTGCCAGCAGCCAACGATCTTCTAGCGCATTCGACAATGAGCAGTTCTTC. Translation gives CASSQRSSSAFDNEQFF.

V gene TRBV12-3 or TRBV12-4 combines with J gene TRBJ2-1, with 8 bases matching TRBD2. V was pared by 7 bases and J by 4 bases, with 6 bases of the junction left unmatched. This CDR3 is built from 14 residues. In nucleotides, the CDR3 is TGTGCCAGCATGGCGGGGGGCGCATACAATGAGCAGTTCTTC. Protein: CASMAGGAYNEQFF.

The sample holds a few counts of this clonotype. This rearrangement joins TRBV20-1 to TRBJ2-7, with a weak D call TRBD1 (5 bases). Per the germline V gene, CDR1 is DFQATT and CDR2 is SNEGSKA (reference sequence). The CDR3 runs 11 residues. The germline V and J ends were trimmed by 4 bases and 3 bases, with 7 bases remaining between them. CDR3 nucleotide sequence: TGCAGTGCTAAAGGGGTCTACGAGCAGTACTTC. It codes for CSAKGVYEQYF.

This clonotype was recorded many times. The chain carries TRBV29-1 and TRBJ2-5; D is unresolved. CDR3 size: 12 residues. Germline V CDR1 and CDR2: SQVTM, ANQGSEA. Trimming removed 4 bases from V and 5 bases from J, with 11 bases in between. CDR3 in amino acids: CSVGLNGETQYF. DNA of the CDR3: TGCAGCGTTGGTCTAAATGGGGAGACCCAGTACTTC.

The chain has TRBV9 and TRBJ2-1, with 8 nucleotides matching TRBD2. Trimming removed 2 bases from V and 4 bases from J; junction bases left unmatched: 11. Germline V gene sequence: CDR1 SGDLS, CDR2 YYNGEE. This CDR3 is 17 amino acids long. The CDR3 DNA is TGTGCCAGCAGCGTTGGAACGGGGGGGCCGGGGTACAATGAGCAGTTCTTC. It translates to CASSVGTGGPGYNEQFF.

This clonotype was recorded a few times. This chain links TRBV5-5 with TRBJ1-6, with unresolved D. Germline CDR1 is SGHKS and CDR2 is YYEKEE (reference sequence). The CDR3 covers 11 residues. V gave up 0 bases and J gave up 8 bases, with 0 bases separating them. The CDR3 sequence is CASSLDSPLHF. CDR3 DNA: TGTGCCAGCAGCTTGGATTCACCCCTCCACTTT.

In its sample, this clonotype was seen a few times. The CDR3 nucleotides read TGCAGTGCTCGGGACACCAGCTCCTACAATGAGCAGTTCTTC. It specifies CSARDTSSYNEQFF. The rearrangement links TRBV20-1 to TRBJ2-1, with D tentatively TRBD1 (6 bases). Germline assignment: CDR1 DFQATT and CDR2 SNEGSKA (reference sequence). The CDR3 contains 14 residues. The V and J ends lost 5 bases and 0 bases respectively, with 11 bases between them.

This clonotype was seen more than once but under ten times. CDR3: CASRAQVNTEAFF. The CDR3 DNA reads as TGTGCCAGCAGAGCTCAGGTGAACACTGAAGCTTTCTTT. The chain couples TRBV12-3 or TRBV12-4 to TRBJ1-1; no firm D call. CDR3 length equals 13 residues. Trimming left V 6 bases short and J 0 bases short, with 8 bases between.